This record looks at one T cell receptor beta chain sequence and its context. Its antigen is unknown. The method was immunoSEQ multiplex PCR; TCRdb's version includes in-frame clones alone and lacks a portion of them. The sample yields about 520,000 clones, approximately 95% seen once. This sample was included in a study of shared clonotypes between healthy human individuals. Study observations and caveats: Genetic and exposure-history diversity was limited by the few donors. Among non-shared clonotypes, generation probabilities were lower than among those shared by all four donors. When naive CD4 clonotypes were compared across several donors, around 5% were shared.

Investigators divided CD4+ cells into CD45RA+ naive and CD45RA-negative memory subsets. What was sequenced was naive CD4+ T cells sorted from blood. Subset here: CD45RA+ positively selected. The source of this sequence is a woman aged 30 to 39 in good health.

CDR3 DNA sequence: TGTGCCAGTAGGACTAGCGGGAGGATTGAGCAGTTCTTC. Translated, it gives CASRTSGRIEQFF. J is TRBJ2-1 and V is TRBV19; TRBD2 agrees at 13 bases. CDR1 LNHDA and CDR2 SQIVND come from the germline V gene (reference sequence). The J segment lost 9 bases and the V segment lost 6 bases, leaving 2 bases of the junction unmatched. The CDR3 contains 13 residues.